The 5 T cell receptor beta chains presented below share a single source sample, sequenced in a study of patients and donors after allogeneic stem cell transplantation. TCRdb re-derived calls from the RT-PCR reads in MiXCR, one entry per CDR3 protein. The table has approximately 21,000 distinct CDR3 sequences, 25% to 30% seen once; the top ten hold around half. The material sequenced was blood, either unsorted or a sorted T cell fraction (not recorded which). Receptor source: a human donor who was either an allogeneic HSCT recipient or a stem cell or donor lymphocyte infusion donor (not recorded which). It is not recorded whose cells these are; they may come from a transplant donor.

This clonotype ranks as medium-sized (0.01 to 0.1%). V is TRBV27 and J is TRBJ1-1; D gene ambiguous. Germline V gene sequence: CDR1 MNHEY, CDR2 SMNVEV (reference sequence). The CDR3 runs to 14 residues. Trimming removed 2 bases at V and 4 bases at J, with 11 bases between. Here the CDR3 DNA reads TGTGCCAGCAGTTTACGCACGGGGATCACTGAAGCTTTCTTT. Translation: CASSLRTGITEAFF.

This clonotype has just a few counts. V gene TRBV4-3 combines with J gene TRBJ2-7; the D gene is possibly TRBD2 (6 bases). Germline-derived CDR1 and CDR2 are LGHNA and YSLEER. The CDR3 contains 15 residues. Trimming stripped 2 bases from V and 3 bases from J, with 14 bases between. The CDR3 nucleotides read TGCGCCAGCAGCCAATATAGGGACTCCAGCTACGAGCAGTACTTC. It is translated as CASSQYRDSSYEQYF.

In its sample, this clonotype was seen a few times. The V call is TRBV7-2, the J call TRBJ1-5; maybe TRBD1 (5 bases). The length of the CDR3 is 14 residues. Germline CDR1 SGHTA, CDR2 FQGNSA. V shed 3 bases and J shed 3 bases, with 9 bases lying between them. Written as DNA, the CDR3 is TGTGCCAGCAGCTTGAGGACACTCAATCAGCCCCAGCATTTT. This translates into CASSLRTLNQPQHF.

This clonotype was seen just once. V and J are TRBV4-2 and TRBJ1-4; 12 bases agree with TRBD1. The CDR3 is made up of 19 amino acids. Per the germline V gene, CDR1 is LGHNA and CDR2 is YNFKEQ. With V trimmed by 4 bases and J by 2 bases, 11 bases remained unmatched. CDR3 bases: TGTGCCAGCAGCCGGGGGACAGGGGGCGAAGGATGGACTAATGAAAAACTGTTTTTT. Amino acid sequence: CASSRGTGGEGWTNEKLFF.

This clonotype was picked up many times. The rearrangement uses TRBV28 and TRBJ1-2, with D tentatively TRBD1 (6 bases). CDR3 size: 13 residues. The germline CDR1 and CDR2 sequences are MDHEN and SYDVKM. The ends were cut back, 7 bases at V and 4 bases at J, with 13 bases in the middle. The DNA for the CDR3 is TGTGCCAGCACCCCGGGCAGGGGCTATGGCTACACCTTC. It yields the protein CASTPGRGYGYTF.